This entry describes one T cell receptor beta chain. This CDR3 region has 13 residues. Trimming left V 5 bases short and J 5 bases short, with 12 bases between. These data come from a study of blood T cell repertoires in COVID-19. Turning to the study itself: From the United States, Italy and Spain came samples of acute and convalescent COVID-19. T cells, B-cell-depleted T cells, or PBMCs provided the cDNA or gDNA that served as material.

The authors' processing: Cell counts per sample came from amplifying reference gene primers. TCRdb's table, derived via immunoSEQ multiplex PCR, lists solely in-frame clones and lacks some. That table furnishes V, J and clone size, whereas the DNA furnished D and trimming. The sample contains under 100,000 clones, around 84% of which appear only once. Sequenced material: peripheral blood. This rearrangement joins TRBV12-3 or TRBV12-4 to TRBJ2-5, with D possibly TRBD2 on 5 matching bases. This TCR was sampled from a man aged 40-50 years with acute or convalescent COVID-19. The CDR3 DNA is TGTGCCAGCAGTCCGGGATTACGGGAGACCCAGTACTTC. This encodes CASSPGLRETQYF.